The TCR beta chain under discussion was sequenced for a study of breast tumors, draining lymph nodes, adjacent tissues. Study-wide points: Compared with lymph nodes, tumors were less diverse; compared with nontumor tissue, more. Data fit most tumor T cells coming from lymph node, expanding in tumor.

Axillary draining lymph nodes of breast cancer patients supplied the node samples. Points on this clonotype: The antigen is undetermined. A much bigger clone sits one base away, suggesting this may be a read error.

One entry per CDR3 protein, called by TCRdb with MiXCR from the multiplex PCR reads. The sample includes about 80,000 distinct CDR3 sequences, approximately 20% of them seen just once. Input material: axillary lymph node tissue. The sequence came from a female donor with breast cancer. Some clones in this sample may be carry-over from other donors' samples.

This CDR3 reads CASSSFGTRGDGTQYF. The DNA of the CDR3 is TGTGCCAGCAGCTCTTTCGGGACTAGGGGGGATGGGACCCAGTACTTC. The chain has TRBV5-6 and TRBJ2-5; 8 nucleotides match TRBD2. CDR3 size: 16 residues. Trimming at V came to 3 bases and at J to 7 bases, leaving 14 bases not matched to a gene. The germline V gene has CDR1 SGHDT and CDR2 YYEEEE.